The 31 T cell receptor beta chains reported below all come from one sample, sequenced in a study of blood T cell repertoires in COVID-19. Assay: immunoSEQ multiplex PCR; the TCRdb copy retains only in-frame clones and omits some. The sample gives tens of thousands of clones, about 76% of which show up once; 40% to 60% is in the top ten. The sample consisted of peripheral blood. The receptor source for this set is a woman older than 75 with acute or convalescent COVID-19.

The chain is built from TRBV6-6 and TRBJ1-5; D is uncertain. The CDR3 length is 13 residues. The germline V gene has CDR1 MNHNY and CDR2 SVGAGI (reference sequence). With 5 bases removed from V and 1 base from J, the gap between germline ends came to 6 bases. CDR3 in amino acids: CASSRRSNQPQHF. Here the CDR3 DNA reads TGTGCCAGCAGTAGGAGAAGCAATCAGCCCCAGCATTTT.

The CDR3 is CATSDSARGTRETQYF. In DNA, the CDR3 is TGTGCCACCAGTGATTCTGCGCGGGGGACTAGAGAGACCCAGTACTTC. The chain uses TRBV24-1 and TRBJ2-5; 8 nucleotides agree with TRBD2. The CDR3 has 16 amino acids. V trimming: 2 bases; J trimming: 4 bases; junction bases outside the gene matches: 8. Germline V CDR1 and CDR2: KGHDR, SFDVKD.

This chain uses TRBV19 with TRBJ2-3, with D possibly being TRBD2 (6 bases). Germline loops: CDR1 LNHDA, CDR2 SQIVND (reference sequence). This CDR3 has 14 amino acids. Trimming removed 3 bases from V and 1 base from J, with 8 bases in between. CDR3 coding DNA: TGTGCCAGTAGTATTAGGAGGGGCACAGATACGCAGTATTTT. This sequence encodes CASSIRRGTDTQYF.

The chain recombines TRBV6-6 with TRBJ1-2; D might be TRBD1 (5 bases). CDR3 size: 13 residues. V dropped 7 bases and J dropped 1 base, with 10 bases sitting between them. Germline CDR1 MNHNY, CDR2 SVGAGI (reference sequence). CDR3 in DNA: TGTGCCAGCAATCCCCAGGGTAACTATGGCTACACCTTC. Translating it yields CASNPQGNYGYTF.

The CDR3 bases are TGCGCCATACCCGGGGGGAATGAGCAGTTCTTC. Its protein product is CAIPGGNEQFF. The chain uses TRBV10-1 and TRBJ2-1; 7 bases match TRBD2. Germline CDR1 reads WNHNN; CDR2 reads SYGVQD (reference sequence). V was pared by 10 bases and J by 7 bases, with 4 bases of the junction left unmatched. The CDR3 extends over 11 amino acids.

J is TRBJ1-2 and V is TRBV5-1, with TRBD1 as a possible D gene (6 bases). The CDR3 length is 13 residues. Trimming took 4 bases from V and 4 from J, leaving 11 bases between them. CDR1 is SGHRS, CDR2 YFSETQ, per germline. CDR3 in amino acids: CASSETGAYGYTF. As DNA, the CDR3 is TGCGCCAGCAGCGAGACAGGAGCCTATGGCTACACCTTC.

This clone was seen a single time. This chain connects TRBV5-4 to TRBJ2-1, with 7 bases aligning to TRBD2. The CDR3 has 14 residues. V shed 0 bases and J 5 bases; nucleotides not matched to a gene: 2. CDR1 is SGHNT, CDR2 YYREEE, per germline (reference sequence). CDR3 DNA sequence: TGTGCCAGCAGCTTGGGGGGGAGGGACAATGAGCAGTTCTTC. Translation: CASSLGGRDNEQFF.

In DNA form, the CDR3 reads TGCGCCAGCAGCCGTGACAGGGGGGGTTACGAGCAGTACTTC. Protein product: CASSRDRGGYEQYF. The chain employs TRBV4-1 and TRBJ2-7; 9 positions match TRBD1. With 4 bases clipped from V and 4 bases from J, the junction kept 5 bases outside the gene matches. The CDR3 sequence is 14 residues long. Germline lookup yields CDR1 MGHRA and CDR2 YSYEKL.

This chain joins TRBV7-3 and TRBJ2-3; D call uncertain. In germline, CDR1 is SGHTA, CDR2 FQGTGA. V shed 5 bases and J shed 1 base, with 7 bases lying between them. The CDR3 is made up of 13 amino acids. CDR3: CASSPWRTDTQYF. DNA for the CDR3: TGTGCCAGCAGCCCTTGGCGCACAGATACGCAGTATTTT.

This clone was observed a handful of times. The rearrangement joins TRBV28 to TRBJ1-1; D is unclear. Trimming removed 2 bases at V and 1 base at J, with 2 bases between. Per the germline V gene, CDR1 is MDHEN and CDR2 is SYDVKM. This CDR3 has 12 amino acids. CDR3 bases: TGTGCCAGCAGTTTACAGAACACTGAAGCTTTCTTT. It codes for CASSLQNTEAFF.

The chain recombines TRBV18 with TRBJ2-7, with 11 bases lining up with TRBD2. V was clipped by 8 bases and J by 2 bases; unmatched bases: 5. The CDR3 length is 14 residues. Germline loops: CDR1 KGHSH, CDR2 LQKENI. CDR3 residues: CASQGLADAYEQYF. CDR3 nucleotides: TGTGCCAGCCAGGGACTAGCGGACGCCTACGAGCAGTACTTC.

The rearrangement links TRBV5-4 to TRBJ2-1; 8 positions agree with TRBD2. With V trimmed by 4 bases and J by 5 bases, 2 bases remained unmatched. The CDR3 loop spans 13 amino acids. Germline V gene sequence: CDR1 SGHNT, CDR2 YYREEE (reference sequence). CDR3 protein: CASSGLADNEQFF. CDR3 coding DNA: TGTGCCAGCAGCGGACTAGCAGACAATGAGCAGTTCTTC.

By its share, this clone is medium-sized. The chain has TRBV9 and TRBJ2-1; TRBD2 matches 12 bases. Germline loops: CDR1 SGDLS, CDR2 YYNGEE. Losses at the gene ends were 0 bases for V and 9 bases for J; bases not matched to a gene: 10. This CDR3 region has 17 residues. CDR3 loop: CASSVGPSGRAAGEQFF. For the CDR3, the DNA is TGTGCCAGCAGCGTAGGTCCTAGCGGGAGGGCTGCCGGTGAGCAGTTCTTC.

The genes are TRBV7-8 and TRBJ1-1; D remains unclear. The CDR3 extends over 12 amino acids. Trimming removed 5 bases from V and 2 bases from J, with 6 bases in between. The germline V gene has CDR1 SGHVS and CDR2 FQNEAQ. In DNA form, the CDR3 reads TGTGCCAGCAGCCTCTACAACACTGAAGCTTTCTTT. Amino acids: CASSLYNTEAFF.

This rearrangement joins TRBV6-1 to TRBJ2-7, with TRBD2 identical over 9 bases. There are 12 residues in the CDR3. Germline V CDR1 and CDR2: MNHNS, SASEGT. V dropped 6 bases and J dropped 4; count of bases not matched to a gene: 1. This CDR3 reads CASRLAGYEQYF. The CDR3 nucleotides read TGTGCCAGCAGGCTAGCGGGATACGAGCAGTACTTC.

V is TRBV7-2 and J is TRBJ2-2; 7 nucleotides line up with TRBD1. Germline assignment: CDR1 SGHTA and CDR2 FQGNSA. The J segment lost 0 bases and the V segment lost 3 bases, leaving 4 bases of the junction unmatched. The CDR3 extends over 16 amino acids. The CDR3 region has the DNA TGTGCCAGCAGCTTCCACAGGGGCGCGAACACCGGGGAGCTGTTTTTT. Its translation: CASSFHRGANTGELFF.

The chain employs TRBV11-3 and TRBJ2-1, with a tentative D call TRBD1 (6 bases). Between the trimmed V and J ends, which lost 5 bases and 2 bases, there was a span of 16 bases. The CDR3 length is 16 residues. CDR1 is SGHNT and CDR2 is YENEEA in the germline V gene. The CDR3 loop reads CASSLTGFRPYNEQFF. As DNA, the CDR3 is TGTGCCAGCAGCCTAACAGGGTTTCGTCCCTACAATGAGCAGTTCTTC. Complete variable domain (other parts from reference TRBV11-3 and TRBJ2-1): EAGVVQSPRYKIIEKKQPVAFWCNPISGHNTLYWYLQNLGQGPELLIRYENEEAVDDSQLPKDRFSAERLKGVDSTLKIQPAELGDSAVYLCASSLTGFRPYNEQFFGPGTRLTVL.

This clone was recorded many times. In the same sample, other DNA sequences code for this CDR3. V usage is TRBV7-9 and J usage is TRBJ2-1; D call uncertain. This CDR3 is built from 11 residues. Trimming removed 5 bases from V and 6 bases from J, with 5 bases in between. Looked up from germline, CDR1 is SEHNR and CDR2 is FQNEAQ (reference sequence). The CDR3 spells CASSSRNEQFF. The CDR3 region has the DNA TGTGCCAGCAGCAGCCGCAATGAGCAGTTCTTC.

The J gene is TRBJ1-4, the V gene TRBV19; D is unresolved. This CDR3 has 15 amino acids. Germline loops: CDR1 LNHDA, CDR2 SQIVND (reference sequence). Between the trimmed V and J ends, which lost 4 bases and 0 bases, there was a span of 9 bases. The CDR3, as DNA: TGTGCCAGTAGTACTACAGCAACAACTAATGAAAAACTGTTTTTT. It yields the protein CASSTTATTNEKLFF.

The gene calls are TRBV19 and TRBJ2-7, with 12 positions matching TRBD1. V lost 9 bases to trimming and J lost 0 bases; unmatched junction nucleotides: 6. Germline lookup yields CDR1 LNHDA and CDR2 SQIVND (reference sequence). CDR3 length: 15 amino acids. The CDR3: CASLPGQGASYEQYF. CDR3 DNA sequence: TGTGCCAGCCTACCGGGACAGGGGGCCTCCTACGAGCAGTACTTC.

This clone was found once. The CDR3 loop is CASSLFASYDEQYF. The CDR3, as DNA: TGCGCCAGCAGCTTGTTTGCCAGTTATGACGAGCAGTACTTC. The V and J genes are TRBV5-1 and TRBJ2-7; no definite D call. Per germline, CDR1 SGHRS and CDR2 YFSETQ. The CDR3 totals 14 residues. V lost 1 base and J lost 5, with 13 bases in between.

The chain employs TRBV7-8 and TRBJ2-7; no reliable D call. V was pared by 5 bases and J by 3 bases, with 14 bases between. The CDR3 runs to 14 residues. Germline loops: CDR1 SGHVS, CDR2 FQNEAQ. Here the CDR3 reads CASSPTEALYEQYF. In nucleotides, the CDR3 is TGTGCCAGCAGCCCCACCGAGGCCCTCTACGAGCAGTACTTC.

On this clone itself: Additional DNA sequences in this sample encode the identical CDR3. This rearrangement joins TRBV6-5 to TRBJ1-1; possible D gene TRBD1, 6 bases. Trimming removed 6 bases at V and 4 bases at J, with 12 bases between. The CDR3 loop spans 13 amino acids. CDR1 MNHEY and CDR2 SVGAGI come from the germline V gene. The CDR3 DNA is TGTGCCAGCAGAGGGGGTAGCTCCACTGAAGCTTTCTTT. It codes for CASRGGSSTEAFF.

V gene TRBV2 combines with J gene TRBJ2-7; D unresolved. This CDR3 comprises 12 residues. Trimming cost V 5 bases and J 0 bases, with 5 bases left between them. Germline V lookup: CDR1 SNHLY, CDR2 FYNNEI. The CDR3 nucleotides read TGTGCCAGCAGTCCCAGCTCCTACGAGCAGTACTTC. It codes for CASSPSSYEQYF.

V usage is TRBV6-5 and J usage is TRBJ1-5; TRBD1 might be the D (6 bases). Germline V gene lookup returns CDR1 MNHEY and CDR2 SVGAGI. The CDR3 spans 15 residues. Between the trimmed V and J ends, which lost 4 bases and 3 bases, there was a span of 13 bases. CDR3 residues: CASSLLDSINQPQHF. CDR3 DNA sequence: TGTGCCAGCAGTTTATTGGACAGCATCAATCAGCCCCAGCATTTT.

This sequence joins TRBV27 and TRBJ2-7; 9 positions agree with TRBD2. V shed 4 bases and J 6 bases; nucleotides not matched to a gene: 4. This CDR3 spans 13 amino acids. The V gene's germline CDR1 is MNHEY and CDR2 SMNVEV (reference sequence). The CDR3 region has the DNA TGTGCCAGCAGTTGGACTAGCGCCAGCGAGCAGTACTTC. This sequence encodes CASSWTSASEQYF.

This clone was found a few times. This chain uses TRBV7-9 with TRBJ1-1; a weak D match, TRBD1 (5 bases). Germline V gene lookup returns CDR1 SEHNR and CDR2 FQNEAQ (reference sequence). This CDR3 has 12 amino acids. Trimming took 8 bases from V and 7 from J, leaving 14 bases between them. CDR3 amino acids: CASSGHGGEAFF. The CDR3 DNA reads TGTGCCAGCTCTGGCCACGGGGGTGAAGCTTTCTTT.

This chain uses TRBV2 with TRBJ2-7; weak D call: TRBD1 (6 bases). In germline, CDR1 is SNHLY, CDR2 FYNNEI. The length of the CDR3 is 15 residues. Trimming shortened V by 1 base and J by 6 bases, and 16 bases separated the two germline ends. The CDR3 loop is CASSEDRVLFGEQYF. CDR3 DNA: TGTGCCAGCAGTGAAGACAGGGTGTTATTCGGCGAGCAGTACTTC.

The chain couples TRBV5-1 to TRBJ2-7, with a weak D call TRBD2 (6 bases). Between the trimmed V and J ends, which lost 0 bases and 1 base, there was a span of 14 bases. Germline V gene sequence: CDR1 SGHRS, CDR2 YFSETQ. CDR3 length: 16 amino acids. The CDR3 nucleotides are TGCGCCAGCAGCTTGGTGGGGGGTCACAGATCCTACGAGCAGTACTTC. It is translated as CASSLVGGHRSYEQYF.

A remark on this clone: At one of its ends the junction is not consistent with the germline gene, which may arise from a read error. This chain links TRBV7-2 with TRBJ2-1; the match to TRBD1 covers 7 bases. Germline V gene sequence: CDR1 SGHTA, CDR2 FQGNSA. The CDR3 runs 13 residues. CDR3 amino acids: CASSLVELDRAVF. As DNA, the CDR3 is TGTGCCAGCAGCTTAGTGGAGCTAGACAGGGCGGTCTTC.

The table lists this clone with many counts. This rearrangement joins TRBV18 to TRBJ1-2; D is unclear. The CDR3 runs to 17 residues. Germline V gene sequence: CDR1 KGHSH, CDR2 LQKENI. V lost 3 bases to trimming and J lost 0 bases, with 17 bases between them. This chain's CDR3 is CASSPVYSVTANYGYTF. The CDR3 nucleotides read TGTGCCAGCTCACCCGTTTACTCTGTCACAGCTAACTATGGCTACACCTTC.